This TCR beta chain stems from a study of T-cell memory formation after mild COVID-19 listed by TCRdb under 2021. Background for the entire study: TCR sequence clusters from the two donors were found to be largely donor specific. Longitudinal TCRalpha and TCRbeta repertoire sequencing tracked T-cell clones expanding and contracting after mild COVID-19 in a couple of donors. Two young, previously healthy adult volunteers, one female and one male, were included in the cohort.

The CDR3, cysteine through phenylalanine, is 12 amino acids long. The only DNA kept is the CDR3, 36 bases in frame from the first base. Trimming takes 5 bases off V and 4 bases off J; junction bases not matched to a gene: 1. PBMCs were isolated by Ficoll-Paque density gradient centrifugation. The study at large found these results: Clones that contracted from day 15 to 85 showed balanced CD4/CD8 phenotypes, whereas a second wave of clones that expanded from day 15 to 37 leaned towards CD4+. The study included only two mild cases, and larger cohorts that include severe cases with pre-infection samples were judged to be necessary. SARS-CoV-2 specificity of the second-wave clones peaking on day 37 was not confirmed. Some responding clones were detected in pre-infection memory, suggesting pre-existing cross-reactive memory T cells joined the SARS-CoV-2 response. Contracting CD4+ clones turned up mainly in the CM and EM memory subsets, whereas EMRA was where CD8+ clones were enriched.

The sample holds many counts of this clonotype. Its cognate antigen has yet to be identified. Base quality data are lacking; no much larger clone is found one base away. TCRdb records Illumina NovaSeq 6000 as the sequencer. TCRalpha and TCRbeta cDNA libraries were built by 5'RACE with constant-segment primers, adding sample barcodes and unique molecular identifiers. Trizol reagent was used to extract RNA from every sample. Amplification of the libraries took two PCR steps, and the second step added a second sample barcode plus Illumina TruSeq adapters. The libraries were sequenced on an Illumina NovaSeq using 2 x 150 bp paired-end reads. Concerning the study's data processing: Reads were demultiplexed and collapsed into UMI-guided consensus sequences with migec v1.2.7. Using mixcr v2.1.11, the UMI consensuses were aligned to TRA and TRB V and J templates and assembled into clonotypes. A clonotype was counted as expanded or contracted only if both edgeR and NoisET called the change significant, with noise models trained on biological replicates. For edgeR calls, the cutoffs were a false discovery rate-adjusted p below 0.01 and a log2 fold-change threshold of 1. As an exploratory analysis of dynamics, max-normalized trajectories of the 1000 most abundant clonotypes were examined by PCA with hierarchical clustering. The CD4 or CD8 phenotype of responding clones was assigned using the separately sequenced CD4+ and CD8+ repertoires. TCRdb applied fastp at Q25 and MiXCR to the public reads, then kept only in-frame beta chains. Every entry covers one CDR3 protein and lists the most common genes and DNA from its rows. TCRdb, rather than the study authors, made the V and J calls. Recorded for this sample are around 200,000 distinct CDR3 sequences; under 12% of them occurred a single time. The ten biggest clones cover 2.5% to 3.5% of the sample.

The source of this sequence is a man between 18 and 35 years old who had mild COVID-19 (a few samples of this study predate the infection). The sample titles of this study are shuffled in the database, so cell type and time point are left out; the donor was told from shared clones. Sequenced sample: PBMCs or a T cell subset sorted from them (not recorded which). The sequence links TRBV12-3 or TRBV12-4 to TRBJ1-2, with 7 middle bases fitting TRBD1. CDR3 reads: CASSNRGYGYTF. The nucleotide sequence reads TGTGCCAGCAGTAACAGGGGCTATGGCTACACCTTC.